The 9 T cell receptor beta chains in this list originate from one sample, sequenced in a study of blood T cell repertoires in COVID-19. Repertoires were generated with immunoSEQ multiplex PCR, while TCRdb's copy carries only in-frame clones and drops some. Among roughly 180,000 clones listed, more than 75% were seen once. Sequenced sample: PBMCs or T cells enriched from blood (not recorded which). The source is a man in his 60s who had been exposed to COVID-19.

The CDR3 coding sequence is TGTGCCAGTAGTATCCGGACACCGCCCCACACAGATACGCAGTATTTT. It codes for CASSIRTPPHTDTQYF. The gene calls are TRBV19 and TRBJ2-3, with a possible D match to TRBD1 (5 bases). Germline V lookup: CDR1 LNHDA, CDR2 SQIVND (reference sequence). V lost 3 bases, J lost 2 bases, and 15 bases lay in between. CDR3 size: 16 residues.

The chain joins TRBV27 to TRBJ2-7, with TRBD2 as a possible D gene (6 bases). Trimming removed 8 bases at V and 0 bases at J, with 20 bases between. The CDR3 loop spans 16 amino acids. Germline loops: CDR1 MNHEY, CDR2 SMNVEV (reference sequence). CDR3 residues: CASSFSGTPSSYEQYF. The CDR3 DNA sequence: TGTGCCAGCTCCTTTTCCGGGACTCCTAGCTCCTACGAGCAGTACTTC.

The chain links TRBV6-1 to TRBJ2-7; TRBD1 aligns across 7 bases. CDR1 and CDR2 from the germline V gene are MNHNS and SASEGT. The CDR3 consists of 17 residues. V shed 2 bases and J 4 bases; nucleotides not matched to a gene: 14. CDR3 sequence reads: CASSERRRGKQGYEQYF. The CDR3 coding sequence is TGTGCCAGCAGTGAACGTCGTAGGGGGAAACAGGGGTACGAGCAGTACTTC.

This rearrangement joins TRBV28 to TRBJ2-7; 8 bases align to TRBD1. The germline CDR1 and CDR2 sequences are MDHEN and SYDVKM. The CDR3 loop spans 14 amino acids. Unmatched junction bases numbered 5, after V lost 5 bases and J lost 2 bases. CDR3 loop: CASSHGQGAYEQYF. In nucleotides, the CDR3 is TGTGCCAGCAGTCATGGACAGGGTGCCTACGAGCAGTACTTC.

The gene calls are TRBV29-1 and TRBJ1-2; 10 bases map to TRBD1. The CDR3 has 15 residues. From germline, CDR1 is SQVTM and CDR2 ANQGSEA. Losses at the gene ends were 3 bases for V and 4 bases for J; bases not matched to a gene: 8. CDR3 coding DNA: TGCAGCGTTGAGTCCGGGACAGGGGCTGGCTATGGCTACACCTTC. Translation: CSVESGTGAGYGYTF.

The J gene is TRBJ2-2, the V gene TRBV24-1; 9 bases fit TRBD2. The CDR3 contains 17 residues. Trimming cost V 4 bases and J 1 base; bases outside gene matches: 6. Germline-derived CDR1 and CDR2 are KGHDR and SFDVKD. This CDR3 reads CATSDGLASLNTGELFF. The CDR3 nucleotides are TGTGCCACCAGTGACGGACTAGCGTCCCTGAACACCGGGGAGCTGTTTTTT.

J is TRBJ1-1 and V is TRBV4-3, with 9 bases fitting TRBD1. Germline V lookup: CDR1 LGHNA, CDR2 YSLEER. The J segment lost 1 base and the V segment lost 4 bases, leaving 1 base of the junction unmatched. The CDR3 extends over 14 amino acids. The CDR3: CASSLGQGNTEAFF. CDR3 nucleotides: TGCGCCAGCAGCCTGGGACAGGGGAACACTGAAGCTTTCTTT.

The chain is built from TRBV7-9 and TRBJ2-3, with 7 bases lining up with TRBD1. Germline V gives CDR1 SEHNR, CDR2 FQNEAQ (reference sequence). V gave up 5 bases and J gave up 1 base; unmatched junction bases: 18. The CDR3 runs 19 residues. CDR3 loop: CASSPTPPQSQGRTDTQYF. In DNA form, the CDR3 reads TGTGCCAGCAGCCCCACACCGCCCCAATCACAGGGGCGCACAGATACGCAGTATTTT.

The chain joins TRBV5-4 to TRBJ1-4; 9 nucleotides align to TRBD1. Unmatched junction bases numbered 8, after V lost 3 bases and J lost 8 bases. CDR3 length: 15 residues. Per germline, CDR1 SGHNT and CDR2 YYREEE (reference sequence). The CDR3 bases are TGTGCCAGCAGCTCACCGGGACAGGGCGCCGAAAAACTGTTTTTT. It specifies CASSSPGQGAEKLFF.